This TCR beta chain was sequenced in a study of cytomegalovirus exposure and HLA in healthy donors. Study-wide context: There were approximately 400 genotyped donors. Of these, about 86% fell in the genetic ancestry cluster associated with self-reported Caucasian donors.

PCR amplification relied on 60 Vbeta primers (plus 13 Jbeta primers). The table came from immunoSEQ multiplex PCR; TCRdb's copy has only in-frame clones and leaves some out. The data show approximately 100,000 clones, 70% to 90% seen once. Comments on this clone: The antigen is not known.

CDR3 length: 15 residues. Study-wide findings and caveats: Sequencing artifact likely explains a cluster of highly shared sequence variants. Roughly even sequencing depth across donors was the assumption behind the presence/absence analyses.

V and J are TRBV21-1 and TRBJ1-2; TRBD1 was called by the table and not checked on the DNA. TRBV21-1 is a documented pseudogene. The sample comprised PBMCs. This TCR was sampled from a man younger than 35 in good health and CMV-seronegative. The CDR3 sequence is CPSSTLRTGDYGYTF. For the CDR3, the DNA is TGTCCCAGCAGCACACTCAGGACAGGGGACTATGGCTACACCTTC.